These 23 T cell receptor beta chains were all obtained from the same sample, sequenced in a study of blood T cell repertoires in COVID-19. Here immunoSEQ multiplex PCR was the method, and the copy in TCRdb shows in-frame clones only, minus some. The sample shows 75,000 to 100,000 clones, 83% of them seen only once. Input material: peripheral blood. The receptors here all came from a woman over 75 with acute or convalescent COVID-19.

This clone was counted once. The chain combines TRBV30 with TRBJ1-2; 7 bases fit TRBD1. After removal of 5 bases from V and 3 bases from J, the junction contained 12 bases not matched to a gene. The CDR3 is 15 amino acids. Germline lookup yields CDR1 GTSNPN and CDR2 SVGIG (reference sequence). The CDR3 protein is CAWDRDSFTHYGYTF. The CDR3 DNA sequence: TGTGCCTGGGACCGGGACAGCTTCACCCACTATGGCTACACCTTC. Looking up the rest from reference TRBV30 and TRBJ1-2 gives the full variable domain: SQTIHQWPATLVQPVGSPLSLECTVEGTSNPNLYWYRQAAGRGLQLLFYSVGIGQISSEVPQNLSASRPQDRQFILSSKKLLLSDSGFYLCAWDRDSFTHYGYTFGSGTRLTVV.

The rearrangement uses TRBV5-1 and TRBJ2-7; D might be TRBD1 (5 bases). V was pared by 2 bases and J by 2 bases, with 11 bases between. The germline V gene has CDR1 SGHRS and CDR2 YFSETQ. The CDR3 contains 14 residues. The CDR3 DNA follows: TGCGCCAGCAGCTTCAGTGGGGCCCCCTACGAGCAGTACTTC. Its protein product is CASSFSGAPYEQYF.

This chain links TRBV15 with TRBJ1-5; the match to TRBD1 covers 7 bases. Germline-derived CDR1 and CDR2 are LNHNV and YYDKDF (reference sequence). This CDR3 contains 15 residues. V shed 11 bases and J 5 bases; nucleotides not matched to a gene: 15. The chain's CDR3 is CAGGGRDRDHQPQHF. Here the CDR3 DNA reads TGTGCCGGTGGTGGACGTGACAGGGATCATCAGCCCCAGCATTTT.

This chain links TRBV25-1 with TRBJ1-2; possibly TRBD1 for D (6 bases). Germline CDR1 and CDR2: MGHDK and SYGVNS. The CDR3 length is 16 residues. V lost 0 bases, J lost 2 bases, and 13 bases lay in between. CDR3 sequence reads: CASSEYGGHDNYGYTF. The CDR3 region has the DNA TGTGCCAGCAGTGAATATGGGGGACATGACAACTATGGCTACACCTTC.

The V gene is TRBV5-1, the J gene TRBJ2-2; D gene ambiguous. This CDR3 region has 16 residues. The germline V gene has CDR1 SGHRS and CDR2 YFSETQ. The V gene lost 4 bases and the J gene lost 8 bases, with 21 bases spanning the gap. In DNA, the CDR3 is TGCGCCAGCAGCATGGGCGCCTCAGCTGAAGCGGGGGAGCTGTTTTTT. Protein product: CASSMGASAEAGELFF.

The gene calls are TRBV18 and TRBJ2-1; TRBD2 agrees at 12 bases. This CDR3 has 15 amino acids. With 8 bases clipped from V and 3 bases from J, the junction kept 5 bases outside the gene matches. Germline loops: CDR1 KGHSH, CDR2 LQKENI. The CDR3 bases are TGTGCCAGCCAAGGGGGACTAGCGGGCTACAATGAGCAGTTCTTC. Residues: CASQGGLAGYNEQFF.

J is TRBJ2-1 and V is TRBV10-1; tentatively, D is TRBD1 (6 bases). V was shortened by 2 bases and J by 8 bases, with 13 bases between the two germline ends. CDR1 and CDR2 from the germline V gene are WNHNN and SYGVQD (reference sequence). This CDR3 is 14 amino acids long. CDR3 coding DNA: TGCGCCAGCAGTGAGCGGGGACACAACCATGAGCAGTTCTTC. Residues: CASSERGHNHEQFF.

The chain employs TRBV4-1 and TRBJ2-1; 12 nucleotides align to TRBD2. In germline, CDR1 is MGHRA, CDR2 YSYEKL. This CDR3 has 15 amino acids. The V and J ends lost 4 bases and 8 bases, in that order; junction bases with no gene match: 6. The CDR3 DNA follows: TGCGCCAGCAGCCCCTCACTAGCGGGAGGCGATGAGCAGTTCTTC. This encodes CASSPSLAGGDEQFF.

The J gene is TRBJ2-1, the V gene TRBV7-6, with 11 bases matching TRBD2. After removal of 5 bases from V and 13 bases from J, the junction contained 13 bases not matched to a gene. This CDR3 comprises 15 residues. Germline V gene sequence: CDR1 SGHVS, CDR2 FNYEAQ. The CDR3 sequence is CASSPQTSGTPPQFF. CDR3 nucleotides: TGTGCCAGCAGCCCTCAGACTAGCGGGACCCCCCCCCAGTTCTTC.

The chain uses TRBV7-8 and TRBJ2-7; TRBD1 matches at 7 bases. Germline CDR1 is SGHVS and CDR2 is FQNEAQ. This CDR3 comprises 14 residues. V shed 4 bases, J shed 1 base, and the junction held 4 bases outside the gene matches. CDR3 residues: CASSSTGMSYEQYF. CDR3 in DNA: TGTGCCAGCAGCTCGACAGGGATGTCCTACGAGCAGTACTTC.

The chain couples TRBV7-9 to TRBJ2-3; 10 nucleotides match TRBD2. V was pared by 1 base and J by 3 bases, with 4 bases of the junction left unmatched. The CDR3 runs to 16 residues. The germline V gene has CDR1 SEHNR and CDR2 FQNEAQ (reference sequence). This CDR3 reads CASSLGNSGGTDTQYF. CDR3 nucleotides: TGTGCCAGCAGCTTAGGGAATAGCGGGGGGACAGATACGCAGTATTTT.

This clone was observed once. The gene calls are TRBV18 and TRBJ2-5; D is perhaps TRBD2 (6 bases). Germline values: CDR1 KGHSH, CDR2 LQKENI. The CDR3 contains 13 residues. Deletions cut 3 bases from V and 3 bases from J, with 8 bases between. CDR3 loop: CASSPGLEETQYF. The CDR3 nucleotides read TGTGCCAGCTCACCGGGACTTGAAGAGACCCAGTACTTC.

J is TRBJ2-7 and V is TRBV30; 8 bases agree with TRBD1. The germline V gene encodes CDR1 GTSNPN and CDR2 SVGIG (reference sequence). V shed 2 bases and J 7 bases; nucleotides not matched to a gene: 7. The CDR3 has 13 amino acids. The DNA of the CDR3 is TGTGCCTGGAGTCATCAGGGGGCCCGGGAGCAGTACTTC. It translates to CAWSHQGAREQYF.

The chain carries TRBV19 and TRBJ1-4; possible D gene TRBD1, 5 bases. Between the trimmed V and J ends, which lost 5 bases and 12 bases, there was a span of 16 bases. The CDR3 has 13 amino acids. Germline CDR1 and CDR2: LNHDA and SQIVND (reference sequence). The DNA for the CDR3 is TGTGCCAGTAGTCCCGGGACTGTTCACGAACTGTTTTTT. Translating gives CASSPGTVHELFF. The complete variable domain, with remaining parts taken from reference TRBV19 and TRBJ1-4, reads DGGITQSPKYLFRKEGQNVTLSCEQNLNHDAMYWYRQDPGQGLRLIYYSQIVNDFQKGDIAEGYSVSREKKESFPLTVTSAQKNPTAFYLCASSPGTVHELFFGSGTQLSVL.

This rearrangement joins TRBV12-5 to TRBJ2-2, with TRBD2 matching over 10 bases. Germline CDR1 LGHNT, CDR2 FRNRAP. Trimming took 4 bases from V and 0 from J; bases not matched to a gene: 8. This CDR3 has 18 residues. CDR3 coding DNA: TGTGCTAGTGGTTCGCATCTTACTAGCGGGACGAACACCGGGGAGCTGTTTTTT. This sequence encodes CASGSHLTSGTNTGELFF.

The chain links TRBV3-1 (or the pseudogene TRBV3-2) to TRBJ2-3; 12 bases map to TRBD2. Per the germline V gene, CDR1 is LGHDT and CDR2 is YNNKEL (reference sequence). This CDR3 has 14 residues. V trimming: 7 bases; J trimming: 4 bases; junction bases outside the gene matches: 3. The CDR3 sequence: CASMTSGSSDTQYF. In DNA, the CDR3 is TGTGCCAGCATGACTAGCGGGAGTTCAGATACGCAGTATTTT.

V is TRBV19 and J is TRBJ1-3, with D hard to call. Germline V gene sequence: CDR1 LNHDA, CDR2 SQIVND (reference sequence). Between the trimmed V and J ends, which lost 7 bases and 0 bases, there was a span of 10 bases. The CDR3 is 14 residues long. Here the CDR3 reads CASNQASSGNTIYF. The DNA for the CDR3 is TGTGCCAGTAATCAGGCGAGCTCTGGAAACACCATATATTTT.

The table lists this clone with a count of one. This chain connects TRBV6-5 to TRBJ1-3; D might be TRBD1 (6 bases). This CDR3 region has 15 residues. Germline V gene sequence: CDR1 MNHEY, CDR2 SVGAGI. Trimming removed 6 bases at V and 0 bases at J, with 12 bases between. CDR3 sequence reads: CASSQGHSSGNTIYF. The CDR3 nucleotides are TGTGCCAGCAGCCAGGGGCATTCCTCTGGAAACACCATATATTTT.

The chain combines TRBV5-1 with TRBJ2-3, with 9 bases that match TRBD1. Germline V gene lookup returns CDR1 SGHRS and CDR2 YFSETQ. With V trimmed by 2 bases and J by 4 bases, 5 bases remained unmatched. The CDR3 covers 15 residues. CDR3 residues: CASSFGQGQPDTQYF. CDR3 nucleotides: TGCGCCAGCAGCTTCGGACAGGGGCAGCCAGATACGCAGTATTTT.

This chain connects TRBV5-1 to TRBJ2-2; a weak D match, TRBD1 (5 bases). With 7 bases removed from V and 1 base from J, the gap between germline ends came to 8 bases. Per germline, CDR1 SGHRS and CDR2 YFSETQ. The CDR3 consists of 13 residues. The CDR3 DNA reads TGCGCCAGCTTCACAGGGAACACCGGGGAGCTGTTTTTT. This sequence encodes CASFTGNTGELFF.

The chain is built from TRBV7-2 and TRBJ2-5; TRBD2 matches at 7 bases. V shed 2 bases, J shed 4 bases, and the junction held 7 bases outside the gene matches. The CDR3 totals 15 residues. The germline CDR1 and CDR2 sequences are SGHTA and FQGNSA. CDR3 coding DNA: TGTGCCAGCAGCTTAACCGGGACTAAAGGAGAGACCCAGTACTTC. Its translation is CASSLTGTKGETQYF.

This chain connects TRBV9 to TRBJ1-1; a possible D gene is TRBD1 (6 bases). Per the germline V gene, CDR1 is SGDLS and CDR2 is YYNGEE. The CDR3 extends over 14 amino acids. V lost 0 bases and J 6 bases, leaving 12 bases between the germline ends. The CDR3 bases are TGTGCCAGCAGCGTAGCAGCGGGGGGGCCTGAAGCTTTCTTT. Translating gives CASSVAAGGPEAFF.

This chain joins TRBV4-3 and TRBJ2-5; the D gene is possibly TRBD2 (5 bases). Germline CDR1 is LGHNA and CDR2 is YSLEER. Trimming pared 4 bases from V and 2 bases from J, leaving 8 bases between. This CDR3 spans 13 amino acids. CDR3 nucleotides: TGCGCCAGCAGCCGGGAGATGCAAGAGACCCAGTACTTC. Amino acid sequence: CASSREMQETQYF.